This T cell receptor beta chain was sequenced for a study of blood T cell repertoires in COVID-19. Study at large: Specimens from acute and convalescent COVID-19 originated in the United States, Italy and Spain. T cells, B-cell-depleted T cells, or PBMCs provided the cDNA or gDNA that served as material.

Clones were sequenced by immunoSEQ multiplex PCR, and TCRdb holds only the in-frame ones, with some missing. The table has about 210,000 clones, about 86% seen once; the top ten hold about 8.1%. In germline, CDR1 is SGHRS, CDR2 YFSETQ. V gave up 0 bases and J gave up 2 bases, with 7 bases separating them. The CDR3 runs 14 residues. The clonotype comes from a woman in her forties or fifties with acute or convalescent COVID-19. This chain uses TRBV5-1 with TRBJ2-3; the D is unclear. Sequenced input: peripheral blood. CDR3: CASSLERITDTQYF. CDR3 DNA sequence: TGCGCCAGCAGCTTGGAGAGAATCACAGATACGCAGTATTTT.